Each of the 25 T cell receptor beta chains below was sequenced from the same sample in a study of CD8 T cells in ankylosing spondylitis. TCRdb ran MiXCR on the 5' RACE reads and lists one entry per CDR3 protein. The table lists over 30,000 distinct CDR3 sequences, more than 15% of them singletons, with approximately 48% in the top ten. Material: blood. The receptors were sampled from a male donor with ankylosing spondylitis or in good health (not recorded which).

The sample holds a few counts of this clonotype. J is TRBJ1-4 and V is TRBV28; no clear D. Germline CDR1 MDHEN, CDR2 SYDVKM. V lost 8 bases and J lost 4, with 5 bases in between. The CDR3 spans 11 residues. CDR3: CASGLNEKLFF. The CDR3 DNA is TGTGCCAGCGGTCTTAATGAAAAACTGTTTTTT. The full variable domain, with the rest looked up from reference TRBV28 and TRBJ1-4, is DVKVTQSSRYLVKRTGEKVFLECVQDMDHENMFWYRQDPGLGLRLIYFSYDVKMKEKGDIPEGYSVSREKKERFSLILESASTNQTSMYLCASGLNEKLFFGSGTQLSVL.

This clonotype was found a few times. This chain joins TRBV14 and TRBJ2-1; 10 bases fit TRBD2. The V segment lost 1 base and the J segment 9 bases; nucleotides outside the gene matches: 9. This CDR3 spans 16 amino acids. Germline CDR1 and CDR2: SGHDN and FVKESK. CDR3 in amino acids: CASSQAAGGPLGEQFF. CDR3 sequence (DNA): TGTGCCAGCAGCCAAGCAGCGGGAGGGCCATTGGGTGAGCAGTTCTTC.

The chain couples TRBV28 to TRBJ2-3, with 7 bases aligning to TRBD1. This CDR3 contains 18 residues. Unmatched junction bases numbered 15, after V lost 3 bases and J lost 3 bases. Germline-derived CDR1 and CDR2 are MDHEN and SYDVKM. The CDR3 region has the DNA TGTGCCAGCAGTTTCTTACCTTTACAGGGGAGAAGGACAGATACGCAGTATTTT. Encoded protein: CASSFLPLQGRRTDTQYF. The full variable domain, in which reference TRBV28 and TRBJ2-3 provide the parts outside the CDR3, is DVKVTQSSRYLVKRTGEKVFLECVQDMDHENMFWYRQDPGLGLRLIYFSYDVKMKEKGDIPEGYSVSREKKERFSLILESASTNQTSMYLCASSFLPLQGRRTDTQYFGPGTRLTVL.

This clonotype was found a few times. The chain has TRBV14 and TRBJ2-1; unclear D gene. The CDR3 totals 11 residues. The V end was cut by 3 bases, the J end by 7 bases, with 4 bases between. Germline CDR1 SGHDN, CDR2 FVKESK. CDR3 bases: TGTGCCAGCAGCCATGGGAATGAGCAGTTCTTC. Amino acid sequence: CASSHGNEQFF.

The chain combines TRBV12-3 or TRBV12-4 with TRBJ1-1; 11 bases align to TRBD1. The CDR3 is 15 residues long. V shed 5 bases, J shed 3 bases, and the junction held 5 bases outside the gene matches. CDR3 coding DNA: TGTGCCAGCAGTCCTGGGACAGGGGGAGACACTGAAGCTTTCTTT. Amino acids: CASSPGTGGDTEAFF.

This clonotype was seen a few times. V is TRBV11-2 and J is TRBJ2-1; D is undetermined. The CDR3 totals 13 residues. Per the germline V gene, CDR1 is SGHAT and CDR2 is FQNNGV. Trimming took off 7 bases at V and 1 base at J, with 8 bases between the two ends. The CDR3 DNA is TGTGCCAGCAAAATTAATTCCTACAATGAGCAGTTCTTC. This sequence encodes CASKINSYNEQFF.

This clonotype has a handful of counts. The chain recombines TRBV12-3 or TRBV12-4 with TRBJ2-2, with 11 bases identical to TRBD2. This CDR3 has 18 amino acids. With 3 bases clipped from V and 0 bases from J, the junction kept 6 bases outside the gene matches. CDR3 DNA: TGTGCCAGCAGTTTGAGGCTAGCGGGAGGTCCGAACACCGGGGAGCTGTTTTTT. Translation: CASSLRLAGGPNTGELFF.

This chain links TRBV5-6 with TRBJ2-1; D perhaps matches TRBD1 (5 bases). Trimming took 4 bases from V and 4 from J, leaving 12 bases between them. Germline CDR1 and CDR2: SGHDT and YYEEEE. CDR3 length: 14 residues. The CDR3 protein is CASSRTTIYNEQFF. The DNA of the CDR3 is TGTGCCAGCAGCCGGACAACCATTTACAATGAGCAGTTCTTC.

A few counts support this clonotype. The chain joins TRBV28 to TRBJ2-4; no clear D. Trimming cost V 4 bases and J 1 base, with 14 bases left between them. The CDR3 totals 16 residues. Germline V gene lookup returns CDR1 MDHEN and CDR2 SYDVKM. The CDR3 region has the DNA TGTGCCAGCAGTTCCGCAGGCCCCGGGGCCAAAAACATTCAGTACTTC. Translating it yields CASSSAGPGAKNIQYF.

The chain is built from TRBV27 and TRBJ1-4; no reliable D call. The V gene's germline CDR1 is MNHEY and CDR2 SMNVEV (reference sequence). V lost 4 bases to trimming and J lost 0 bases, with 15 bases between them. This CDR3 has 17 residues. Here the CDR3 DNA reads TGTGCCAGCAGTTCTTCCCCAAGCGGTTCAACTAATGAAAAACTGTTTTTT. Protein: CASSSSPSGSTNEKLFF.

This clonotype was picked up a small number of times. The chain recombines TRBV29-1 with TRBJ2-5, with D perhaps TRBD1 (5 bases). This CDR3 has 12 residues. Trimming shortened V by 5 bases and J by 4 bases, and 11 bases separated the two germline ends. CDR1 SQVTM and CDR2 ANQGSEA come from the germline V gene. CDR3 DNA sequence: TGCAGCGTTAAGACAGTCGCAGAGACCCAGTACTTC. Translating gives CSVKTVAETQYF.

The chain links TRBV5-1 to TRBJ2-5, with a tentative D call TRBD2 (6 bases). The V and J ends lost 4 bases and 4 bases respectively, with 14 bases between them. The germline V gene encodes CDR1 SGHRS and CDR2 YFSETQ. The CDR3 spans 14 residues. CDR3 bases: TGCGCCAGCAGCCACGGACTATCCCGAGAGACCCAGTACTTC. It encodes CASSHGLSRETQYF. Based on the CDR3 plus reference TRBV5-1 and TRBJ2-5, the full variable domain is KAGVTQTPRYLIKTRGQQVTLSCSPISGHRSVSWYQQTPGQGLQFLFEYFSETQRNKGNFPGRFSGRQFSNSRSEMNVSTLELGDSALYLCASSHGLSRETQYFGPGTRLLVL.

This clonotype was seen a few times. This chain connects TRBV28 to TRBJ2-1; maybe TRBD1 (5 bases). CDR3 length: 15 amino acids. Germline V gives CDR1 MDHEN, CDR2 SYDVKM. V lost 2 bases to trimming and J lost 6 bases, with 14 bases between them. DNA of the CDR3: TGTGCCAGCAGTTTAAGGGGTCCCCTGCCCAATGAGCAGTTCTTC. It codes for CASSLRGPLPNEQFF.

The rearrangement uses TRBV12-3 or TRBV12-4 and TRBJ2-5; possible D gene TRBD1, 6 bases. The CDR3 covers 13 residues. Between the trimmed V and J ends, which lost 4 bases and 4 bases, there was a span of 10 bases. The CDR3 bases are TGTGCCAGCAGTTCAGGGGAGAGAGAGACCCAGTACTTC. Protein product: CASSSGERETQYF.

The chain joins TRBV19 to TRBJ2-1, with D maybe TRBD2 (6 bases). V gave up 5 bases and J gave up 2 bases, with 16 bases separating them. CDR1 and CDR2 (germline): LNHDA, SQIVND (reference sequence). CDR3 length equals 16 residues. CDR3 in amino acids: CASSPRRGGPYNEQFF. For the CDR3, the DNA is TGTGCCAGTAGTCCCCGGAGGGGCGGCCCCTACAATGAGCAGTTCTTC.

The chain is built from TRBV14 and TRBJ1-6; D may be TRBD1 (6 bases). The CDR3 has 13 residues. Between the trimmed V and J ends, which lost 3 bases and 10 bases, there was a span of 10 bases. The germline gives CDR1 SGHDN, CDR2 FVKESK. This chain's CDR3 is CASSQWDNSPLHF. CDR3 nucleotides: TGTGCCAGCAGCCAGTGGGACAACTCACCCCTCCACTTT.

The rearrangement uses TRBV5-1 and TRBJ2-3, with 8 positions matching TRBD2. Per germline, CDR1 SGHRS and CDR2 YFSETQ. V lost 0 bases to trimming and J lost 3 bases; unmatched junction nucleotides: 6. CDR3 length equals 16 residues. DNA for the CDR3: TGCGCCAGCAGCTTGGTTACCGGGAGGGATACAGATACGCAGTATTTT. It is translated as CASSLVTGRDTDTQYF. Full variable domain (remainder filled in from reference TRBV5-1 and TRBJ2-3): KAGVTQTPRYLIKTRGQQVTLSCSPISGHRSVSWYQQTPGQGLQFLFEYFSETQRNKGNFPGRFSGRQFSNSRSEMNVSTLELGDSALYLCASSLVTGRDTDTQYFGPGTRLTVL.

This clonotype was detected only a few times. The chain has TRBV5-4 and TRBJ2-1, with 8 nucleotides matching TRBD2. V shed 10 bases, J shed 7 bases, and the junction held 7 bases outside the gene matches. CDR1 is SGHNT, CDR2 YYREEE, per germline (reference sequence). The CDR3 has 12 residues. The CDR3 nucleotides are TGTGCCTCCGGGGGGGCCTTAAATGAGCAGTTCTTC. Encoded protein: CASGGALNEQFF.

The gene calls are TRBV5-1 and TRBJ2-6, with no clear D. V gave up 2 bases and J gave up 0 bases, with 6 bases separating them. The CDR3 sequence is 15 residues long. Germline CDR1 and CDR2: SGHRS and YFSETQ. DNA of the CDR3: TGCGCCAGCAGCTTAGTAGCCTCTGGGGCCAACGTCCTGACTTTC. Encoded protein: CASSLVASGANVLTF.

The V call is TRBV5-1, the J call TRBJ2-3, with D unresolved. Trimming cost V 0 bases and J 4 bases, with 3 bases left between them. Germline-derived CDR1 and CDR2 are SGHRS and YFSETQ. The CDR3 covers 12 residues. The chain's CDR3 is CASSLAADTQYF. Here the CDR3 DNA reads TGCGCCAGCAGCTTGGCCGCAGATACGCAGTATTTT.

J is TRBJ2-2 and V is TRBV7-8; D might be TRBD2 (7 bases). V lost 5 bases and J lost 2, with 12 bases in between. Germline V gene sequence: CDR1 SGHVS, CDR2 FQNEAQ. The CDR3 sequence is 15 residues long. The DNA for the CDR3 is TGTGCCAGCAGCGCTGGGGGGGCCAACACCGGGGAGCTGTTTTTT. Its translation: CASSAGGANTGELFF.

The chain recombines TRBV7-2 with TRBJ1-3; 8 bases match TRBD1. CDR1 and CDR2 from the germline V gene are SGHTA and FQGNSA. This CDR3 has 15 amino acids. Trimming removed 5 bases from V and 2 bases from J; junction bases left unmatched: 5. This chain's CDR3 is CASSLQGEAGNTIYF. Here the CDR3 DNA reads TGTGCCAGCAGCCTACAGGGGGAAGCTGGAAACACCATATATTTT. Full variable domain (rest looked up from reference TRBV7-2 and TRBJ1-3): GAGVSQSPSNKVTEKGKDVELRCDPISGHTALYWYRQSLGQGLEFLIYFQGNSAPDKSGLPSDRFSAERTGGSVSTLTIQRTQQEDSAVYLCASSLQGEAGNTIYFGEGSWLTVV.

V usage is TRBV5-1 and J usage is TRBJ2-7, with 11 bases lining up with TRBD1. The CDR3 is 14 residues long. The V gene end was trimmed by 7 bases and the J gene end by 5 bases; junction bases not matched to a gene: 8. Germline-derived CDR1 and CDR2 are SGHRS and YFSETQ. CDR3 region: CASGMGQGGNEQYF. Written as DNA, the CDR3 is TGCGCCAGCGGCATGGGACAGGGGGGAAACGAGCAGTACTTC. The full variable domain, in which reference TRBV5-1 and TRBJ2-7 provide the parts outside the CDR3, is KAGVTQTPRYLIKTRGQQVTLSCSPISGHRSVSWYQQTPGQGLQFLFEYFSETQRNKGNFPGRFSGRQFSNSRSEMNVSTLELGDSALYLCASGMGQGGNEQYFGPGTRLTVT.

This clonotype has only a few counts. This chain uses TRBV3-1 with TRBJ2-1; TRBD2 matches 9 bases. The trim removed 4 bases at V and 5 bases at J, leaving 9 bases unmatched. This CDR3 region has 16 residues. Germline CDR1 reads LGHDT; CDR2 reads YNNKEL (reference sequence). CDR3 nucleotides: TGTGCCAGCAGCCCAACCGGGACTAGCTTTAACAATGAGCAGTTCTTC. Protein: CASSPTGTSFNNEQFF.

The V call is TRBV29-1, the J call TRBJ2-1; 8 bases line up with TRBD1. V trimming: 5 bases; J trimming: 9 bases; junction bases outside the gene matches: 9. CDR1 SQVTM and CDR2 ANQGSEA come from the germline V gene. The CDR3 contains 13 residues. DNA for the CDR3: TGCAGCGTTACAACAGGGGGGTCAGGTGAGCAGTTCTTC. Translation gives CSVTTGGSGEQFF.